Listed here are 26 T cell receptor beta chains from one sample, sequenced in a study of cytomegalovirus exposure and HLA in healthy donors. 60 Vbeta and 13 Jbeta primers were used in PCR. Clones were read by immunoSEQ multiplex PCR, and TCRdb kept only the in-frame ones, dropping some. The sample consists of 100,000 or so clones, over 60% of them appearing once. Material for sequencing was PBMCs. The receptors were gathered from a woman in her forties in good health and CMV-seropositive.

This clone occurred once. The chain joins TRBV2 to TRBJ1-1; TRBD1 aligns across 8 bases. Germline values: CDR1 SNHLY, CDR2 FYNNEI. The CDR3 spans 15 residues. With V trimmed by 6 bases and J by 7 bases, 13 bases remained unmatched. The CDR3 DNA sequence: TGTGCCAGCAGAGCGACAGGGGCCAATGATGGTGAAGCTTTCTTT. Translating it yields CASRATGANDGEAFF.

V gene TRBV10-3 combines with J gene TRBJ2-3, with 10 bases matching TRBD2. Per the germline V gene, CDR1 is ENHRY and CDR2 is SYGVKD. The CDR3 is 17 residues long. The V and J ends lost 6 bases and 5 bases, in that order; junction bases with no gene match: 14. CDR3 sequence (DNA): TGTGCCATCAGCCTGTCCGGCAGCGGGAGGGCCGAAGATACGCAGTATTTT. Protein sequence: CAISLSGSGRAEDTQYF.

This clone was seen just once. The J gene is TRBJ2-7, the V gene TRBV27, with 9 bases aligning to TRBD1. CDR1 is MNHEY, CDR2 SMNVEV, per germline (reference sequence). The J segment lost 2 bases and the V segment lost 6 bases, leaving 5 bases of the junction unmatched. This CDR3 spans 14 amino acids. The CDR3 DNA reads TGTGCCAGCAGACCGGGACAGGGAACCTACGAGCAGTACTTC. Translating it yields CASRPGQGTYEQYF.

This rearrangement joins TRBV11-3 to TRBJ2-7; TRBD1 agrees at 8 bases. The CDR3 length is 15 residues. Germline CDR1 and CDR2: SGHNT and YENEEA. Germline trimming cut 5 bases from V and 1 base from J; bases unmatched to any gene: 7. CDR3 region: CASSPGQGRSYEQYF. The DNA for the CDR3 is TGTGCCAGCAGCCCCGGACAGGGACGATCCTACGAGCAGTACTTC.

The genes are TRBV7-9 and TRBJ2-3; TRBD2 aligns across 8 bases. CDR3 length: 14 residues. CDR1 SEHNR and CDR2 FQNEAQ come from the germline V gene (reference sequence). V shed 5 bases and J 2 bases; nucleotides not matched to a gene: 3. The CDR3 protein is CASSERGITDTQYF. The CDR3 DNA is TGTGCCAGCAGCGAGCGGGGGATCACAGATACGCAGTATTTT.

The chain uses TRBV6-1 and TRBJ2-5, with 9 bases that match TRBD1. The CDR3 covers 13 residues. The V gene end was trimmed by 6 bases and the J gene end by 5 bases; junction bases not matched to a gene: 4. The germline V gene has CDR1 MNHNS and CDR2 SASEGT. As DNA, the CDR3 is TGTGCCAGCAGATACGACAGGGGGGAGACCCAGTACTTC. Its translation is CASRYDRGETQYF.

The chain recombines TRBV15 with TRBJ2-6; 10 bases are shared with TRBD1. The germline gives CDR1 LNHNV, CDR2 YYDKDF (reference sequence). V lost 3 bases, J lost 2 bases, and 7 bases stayed unmatched. CDR3 length equals 18 residues. As DNA, the CDR3 is TGTGCCACCAGCAGTACTGGGACAGGGGTCGCTGGGGCCAACGTCCTGACTTTC. Translated: CATSSTGTGVAGANVLTF.

This clone turned up a few times. This CDR3 reads CASSLGQGTGEQYF. CDR3 bases: TGTGCCAGCAGCTTGGGGCAGGGGACGGGTGAGCAGTACTTC. V gene TRBV5-6 combines with J gene TRBJ2-7; TRBD1 might be the D (6 bases). This CDR3 contains 14 residues. CDR1 is SGHDT, CDR2 YYEEEE, per germline. Trimming stripped 0 bases from V and 7 bases from J, with 14 bases between.

This chain connects TRBV14 to TRBJ1-1; D not certain. CDR1 and CDR2 from the germline V gene are SGHDN and FVKESK. V was trimmed by 0 bases and J by 1 base, leaving 15 bases between them. This CDR3 contains 17 residues. Here the CDR3 DNA reads TGTGCCAGCAGCCAAGATGAGGCCCCGGAGAAGAACACTGAAGCTTTCTTT. This codes for CASSQDEAPEKNTEAFF.

The chain carries TRBV19 and TRBJ2-1, with a possible D match to TRBD2 (5 bases). The CDR3 has 15 amino acids. Trimming left V 1 base short and J 3 bases short, with 10 bases between. Looked up from germline, CDR1 is LNHDA and CDR2 is SQIVND (reference sequence). CDR3 in DNA: TGTGCCAGTAGTATAGCGGGATGGGGCTACAATGAGCAGTTCTTC. This encodes CASSIAGWGYNEQFF.

The gene calls are TRBV27 and TRBJ2-7; 8 bases fit TRBD1. Looked up from germline, CDR1 is MNHEY and CDR2 is SMNVEV (reference sequence). After removal of 4 bases from V and 1 base from J, the junction contained 9 bases not matched to a gene. This CDR3 is built from 16 residues. The CDR3 is CASSSKRQGRSYEQYF. The CDR3 DNA sequence: TGTGCCAGCAGTTCGAAAAGACAGGGGCGGTCCTACGAGCAGTACTTC.

This clone occurred a few times. The chain carries TRBV5-6 and TRBJ2-7; TRBD2 aligns across 12 bases. V lost 0 bases and J lost 3; bases outside the gene matches: 7. The CDR3 covers 17 residues. Germline CDR1 and CDR2: SGHDT and YYEEEE. CDR3 in amino acids: CASSLAASGREYYEQYF. In DNA form, the CDR3 reads TGTGCCAGCAGCTTGGCCGCTAGCGGGAGGGAGTACTACGAGCAGTACTTC.

The chain uses TRBV19 and TRBJ2-6; 7 bases fit TRBD1. Unmatched junction bases numbered 9, after V lost 1 base and J lost 0 bases. The CDR3 is 19 amino acids. The V gene's germline CDR1 is LNHDA and CDR2 SQIVND (reference sequence). The CDR3 is CASSIGRDRRLSGANVLTF. The CDR3 DNA reads TGTGCCAGTAGTATAGGCAGGGACAGAAGGCTCTCTGGGGCCAACGTCCTGACTTTC. Looking up the rest from reference TRBV19 and TRBJ2-6 gives the full variable domain: DGGITQSPKYLFRKEGQNVTLSCEQNLNHDAMYWYRQDPGQGLRLIYYSQIVNDFQKGDIAEGYSVSREKKESFPLTVTSAQKNPTAFYLCASSIGRDRRLSGANVLTFGAGSRLTVL.

The chain links TRBV6-5 to TRBJ1-1, with no clear D. CDR3 length: 13 amino acids. The V gene lost 5 bases and the J gene lost 3 bases, with 10 bases spanning the gap. CDR1 is MNHEY and CDR2 is SVGAGI in the germline V gene. In nucleotides, the CDR3 is TGTGCCAGCAGTCGGAGCGAGGACACTGAAGCTTTCTTT. Translated, it gives CASSRSEDTEAFF.

This chain uses TRBV7-3 with TRBJ2-2; D is unresolved. The CDR3 sequence is 16 residues long. The germline V and J ends were trimmed by 0 bases and 7 bases, with 15 bases remaining between them. Germline V gene lookup returns CDR1 SGHTA and CDR2 FQGTGA. CDR3 nucleotides: TGTGCCAGCAGCTTAACGTTCACCGAGGCCGGCGGGGAGCTGTTTTTT. It encodes CASSLTFTEAGGELFF.

Of note for this clone: A junction boundary mismatches the germline segment, possibly from a read error. The V call is TRBV25-1, the J call TRBJ2-1; 14 nucleotides match TRBD2. The CDR3 extends over 13 amino acids. Germline CDR1 and CDR2: MGHDK and SYGVNS. CDR3 protein: CASSESGLAGVLF. The CDR3 DNA sequence: TGTGCCAGCAGTGAATCGGGACTAGCGGGAGTGCTCTTC.

The chain recombines TRBV4-1 with TRBJ1-2, with 9 nucleotides matching TRBD1. Germline CDR1 and CDR2: MGHRA and YSYEKL. With 0 bases clipped from V and 8 bases from J, the junction kept 13 bases outside the gene matches. The CDR3 sequence is 17 residues long. CDR3 in amino acids: CASSQEGQGRTGGGYTF. The CDR3 DNA sequence: TGCGCCAGCAGCCAAGAGGGACAGGGAAGAACGGGAGGGGGCTACACCTTC.

This chain joins TRBV7-2 and TRBJ1-1; D is perhaps TRBD1 (5 bases). CDR3 length: 16 amino acids. V was shortened by 2 bases and J by 3 bases, with 16 bases between the two germline ends. Looked up from germline, CDR1 is SGHTA and CDR2 is FQGNSA. The CDR3: CASSLPRGGWDTEAFF. The CDR3 DNA reads as TGTGCCAGCAGCTTACCACGGGGGGGGTGGGACACTGAAGCTTTCTTT.

The chain has TRBV28 and TRBJ1-3; 9 nucleotides match TRBD1. The CDR3 is 16 residues long. V lost 4 bases to trimming and J lost 8 bases; unmatched junction nucleotides: 12. Germline V gene lookup returns CDR1 MDHEN and CDR2 SYDVKM. CDR3 in DNA: TGTGCCAGCAGTTATCATTTCCGGGACAGGGATTACACCATATATTTT. Protein product: CASSYHFRDRDYTIYF.

The chain is built from TRBV15 and TRBJ2-1, with TRBD2 matching over 11 bases. This CDR3 contains 15 residues. V lost 6 bases and J lost 6; bases outside the gene matches: 7. Germline V gives CDR1 LNHNV, CDR2 YYDKDF (reference sequence). The CDR3 loop reads CATRRGLAALNEQFF. The CDR3, as DNA: TGTGCCACCAGACGGGGACTAGCGGCCCTCAATGAGCAGTTCTTC.

This clone was observed a handful of times. As DNA, the CDR3 is TGCGCCAGCAGCCAAGTGGCCGGGGTGAACTATGGCTACACCTTC. It codes for CASSQVAGVNYGYTF. V and J are TRBV4-3 and TRBJ1-2; D is ambiguous. This CDR3 has 15 residues. V shed 1 base and J shed 2 bases, with 11 bases lying between them. From germline, CDR1 is LGHNA and CDR2 YSLEER.

The chain employs TRBV7-9 and TRBJ1-2; 7 bases fit TRBD1. This CDR3 is 14 amino acids long. The J segment lost 2 bases and the V segment lost 6 bases, leaving 6 bases of the junction unmatched. The germline CDR1 and CDR2 sequences are SEHNR and FQNEAQ (reference sequence). CDR3 residues: CASSPRTGNYGYTF. CDR3 bases: TGTGCCAGCAGTCCAAGGACAGGCAACTATGGCTACACCTTC.

V gene TRBV6-5 combines with J gene TRBJ2-2, with 8 bases identical to TRBD2. Germline values: CDR1 MNHEY, CDR2 SVGAGI. This CDR3 comprises 15 residues. Trimming took 4 bases from V and 2 from J; bases not matched to a gene: 3. In nucleotides, the CDR3 is TGTGCCAGCAGTTGGCGGGAGGATAACACCGGGGAGCTGTTTTTT. Translating it yields CASSWREDNTGELFF.

The chain recombines TRBV19 with TRBJ2-1; 7 bases agree with TRBD2. Germline V lookup: CDR1 LNHDA, CDR2 SQIVND (reference sequence). V was pared by 0 bases and J by 5 bases, with 13 bases of the junction left unmatched. This CDR3 region has 18 residues. The DNA of the CDR3 is TGTGCCAGTAGTATAGACCCTTTAAAAGCGGGGAGGAACAATGAGCAGTTCTTC. Translated: CASSIDPLKAGRNNEQFF.

V usage is TRBV14 and J usage is TRBJ2-7; TRBD2 agrees at 7 bases. The CDR3 has 15 residues. Germline V lookup: CDR1 SGHDN, CDR2 FVKESK. V lost 2 bases to trimming and J lost 3 bases; unmatched junction nucleotides: 7. The CDR3 sequence: CASSQYLGGSYEQYF. CDR3 in DNA: TGTGCCAGCAGCCAATATCTAGGCGGGAGCTACGAGCAGTACTTC.

The V gene is TRBV5-6, the J gene TRBJ1-1, with D maybe TRBD1 (5 bases). Per germline, CDR1 SGHDT and CDR2 YYEEEE. The CDR3 has 15 amino acids. Between the trimmed V and J ends, which lost 4 bases and 0 bases, there was a span of 13 bases. The CDR3 DNA follows: TGTGCCAGCAGCCGCCTCGGGGGATTGAACACTGAAGCTTTCTTT. It is translated as CASSRLGGLNTEAFF.